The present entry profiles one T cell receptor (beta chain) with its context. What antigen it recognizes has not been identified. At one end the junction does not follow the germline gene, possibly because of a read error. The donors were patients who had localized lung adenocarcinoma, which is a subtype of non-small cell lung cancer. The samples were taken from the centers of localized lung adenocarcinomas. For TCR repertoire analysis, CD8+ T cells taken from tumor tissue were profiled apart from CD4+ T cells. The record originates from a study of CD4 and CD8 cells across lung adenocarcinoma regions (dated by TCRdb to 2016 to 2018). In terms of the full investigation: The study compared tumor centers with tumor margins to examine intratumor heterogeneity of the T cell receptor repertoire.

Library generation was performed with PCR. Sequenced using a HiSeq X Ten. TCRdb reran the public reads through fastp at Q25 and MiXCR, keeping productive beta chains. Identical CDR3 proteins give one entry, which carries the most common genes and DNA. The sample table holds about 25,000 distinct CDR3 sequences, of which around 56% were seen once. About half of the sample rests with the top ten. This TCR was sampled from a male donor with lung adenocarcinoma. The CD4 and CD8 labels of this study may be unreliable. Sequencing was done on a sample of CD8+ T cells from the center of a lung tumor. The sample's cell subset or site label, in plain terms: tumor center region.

The CDR3 is CGSRRPGAANTQYF. Here is the DNA: TGCGGCAGCAGGAGGCCAGGGGCCGCAAATACTCAGTATTTC. Rearrangement joined TRBV10-1 to TRBJ2-3; the D segment could be TRBD1, given 6 matching bases. CDR1 is given as WNHNN and CDR2 as SYGVQD, both from the germline V gene (reference sequence). The CDR3 starts with the cysteine, ends with the phenylalanine, and has 14 residues. The DNA shown is the 42-base CDR3, in frame from base 1.